Below, 24 T cell receptor beta chains from the same sample are listed, as sequenced in a study of blood T cell repertoires in COVID-19. TCRdb keeps only in-frame clones here, not all; method: immunoSEQ multiplex PCR. This sample has about 130,000 clones; over 60% occur once, and the top ten carry around 1.8%. The sequencing sample was made of peripheral blood. The receptor set was obtained from a woman aged 65 to 85 with acute or convalescent COVID-19.

This clone was seen more than once but under ten times. The rearrangement uses TRBV25-1 and TRBJ1-1; D is ambiguous. With 3 bases removed from V and 12 bases from J, the gap between germline ends came to 5 bases. The CDR3 contains 9 residues. CDR1 is MGHDK, CDR2 SYGVNS, per germline. The CDR3 protein is CASSDRPFF. CDR3 nucleotide sequence: TGTGCCAGCAGTGACCGTCCTTTCTTT.

J is TRBJ2-3 and V is TRBV6-5; TRBD1 is a possible D gene (6 bases). CDR3 length equals 14 residues. Germline CDR1 reads MNHEY; CDR2 reads SVGAGI. Trimming cost V 6 bases and J 4 bases, with 14 bases left between them. CDR3 in DNA: TGTGCCAGCAGGGCTCGAACAGGGTCAGATACGCAGTATTTT. This translates into CASRARTGSDTQYF.

This rearrangement joins TRBV2 to TRBJ2-3; 7 bases line up with TRBD1. Trimming at V came to 8 bases and at J to 5 bases, leaving 1 base not matched to a gene. Germline-derived CDR1 and CDR2 are SNHLY and FYNNEI. CDR3 length equals 11 residues. CDR3 sequence reads: CASQGEDTQYF. For the CDR3, the DNA is TGTGCCAGCCAGGGGGAAGATACGCAGTATTTT.

The rearrangement uses TRBV5-1 and TRBJ2-3; 9 positions agree with TRBD1. CDR1 is SGHRS and CDR2 is YFSETQ in the germline V gene. Germline trimming cut 4 bases from V and 6 bases from J; bases unmatched to any gene: 9. This CDR3 is 15 amino acids long. CDR3 residues: CASSPGQGFGDTQYF. The CDR3, as DNA: TGCGCCAGCAGCCCAGGACAGGGGTTCGGGGATACGCAGTATTTT.

The chain carries TRBV11-2 and TRBJ1-2; 9 bases map to TRBD1. This CDR3 is 14 amino acids long. Germline CDR1 reads SGHAT; CDR2 reads FQNNGV. Unmatched junction bases numbered 5, after V lost 5 bases and J lost 4 bases. CDR3 residues: CASSEQGASYGYTF. In nucleotides, the CDR3 is TGTGCCAGCAGCGAACAGGGGGCGAGCTATGGCTACACCTTC.

This clone has only a few counts. The CDR3 reads CASSLAGGGRTNEKLFF. The CDR3 DNA reads TGTGCCAGCAGCTTAGCGGGAGGGGGTAGGACTAATGAAAAACTGTTTTTT. This sequence joins TRBV7-2 and TRBJ1-4; possibly TRBD1 for D (6 bases). Germline assignment: CDR1 SGHTA and CDR2 FQGNSA. Trimming removed 0 bases at V and 2 bases at J, with 13 bases between. CDR3 length: 17 amino acids.

This clone was observed many times. The chain has TRBV2 and TRBJ2-5; D ambiguous. Germline assignment: CDR1 SNHLY and CDR2 FYNNEI. The CDR3 totals 13 residues. V was pared by 8 bases and J by 2 bases, with 12 bases between. The DNA for the CDR3 is TGTGCCAGCCAGGCGCAGTATCAAGAGACCCAGTACTTC. Its translation: CASQAQYQETQYF. The full variable domain, completed using reference TRBV2 and TRBJ2-5, is EPEVTQTPSHQVTQMGQEVILRCVPISNHLYFYWYRQILGQKVEFLVSFYNNEISEKSEIFDDQFSVERPDGSNFTLKIRSTKLEDSAMYFCASQAQYQETQYFGPGTRLLVL.

This clone has a count of ten or more. V gene TRBV7-9 combines with J gene TRBJ1-2, with 7 bases identical to TRBD1. There are 15 residues in the CDR3. V shed 3 bases and J 2 bases; nucleotides not matched to a gene: 6. Germline CDR1 SEHNR, CDR2 FQNEAQ (reference sequence). The CDR3 DNA reads TGTGCCAGCAGCTTCACAGGGGCCGCGAACTATGGCTACACCTTC. Translating gives CASSFTGAANYGYTF.

This chain links TRBV5-1 with TRBJ1-2; 7 nucleotides line up with TRBD1. The germline V gene has CDR1 SGHRS and CDR2 YFSETQ. Trimming removed 4 bases from V and 8 bases from J; junction bases left unmatched: 11. This CDR3 is built from 14 residues. The CDR3 protein is CASSRQGSDEGYTF. The CDR3 nucleotides read TGCGCCAGCAGCAGACAGGGCTCGGATGAAGGCTACACCTTC.

This clone occurred a few times. CDR3 sequence: CASSQTSGYEQYF. CDR3 in DNA: TGTGCCAGCAGCCAAACTAGCGGCTACGAGCAGTACTTC. The chain has TRBV3-1 (or the pseudogene TRBV3-2) and TRBJ2-7, with 8 positions matching TRBD2. CDR1 and CDR2 from the germline V gene are LGHDT and YNNKEL (reference sequence). This CDR3 spans 13 amino acids. V shed 2 bases, J shed 3 bases, and the junction held 0 bases outside the gene matches.

The rearrangement uses TRBV6-4 and TRBJ2-2, with TRBD2 matching over 7 bases. The CDR3 contains 15 residues. J lost 4 bases, V lost 6 bases, and 8 bases had no gene match. The germline CDR1 and CDR2 sequences are MRHNA and SNTAGT. CDR3 amino acids: CASSAGGSSTGELFF. In DNA, the CDR3 is TGTGCCAGCAGCGCCGGGGGGAGTAGCACCGGGGAGCTGTTTTTT.

The rearrangement uses TRBV2 and TRBJ2-5; D unresolved. The germline V gene encodes CDR1 SNHLY and CDR2 FYNNEI. V was cut by 3 bases and J by 4 bases, with 12 bases left in between. There are 14 residues in the CDR3. The CDR3 DNA reads TGTGCCAGCAGTGAGTGGCTATCTAGAGAGACCCAGTACTTC. Translating gives CASSEWLSRETQYF.

The V and J genes are TRBV2 and TRBJ1-1; D is undetermined. Per the germline V gene, CDR1 is SNHLY and CDR2 is FYNNEI. CDR3 length: 11 residues. The ends were cut back, 6 bases at V and 5 bases at J, with 7 bases in the middle. The CDR3 sequence is CASSPETEAFF. The CDR3 DNA reads as TGTGCCAGCAGCCCCGAGACTGAAGCTTTCTTT.

V is TRBV3-1 (or the pseudogene TRBV3-2) and J is TRBJ2-3; perhaps TRBD2 as D (6 bases). This CDR3 region has 15 residues. The V gene's germline CDR1 is LGHDT and CDR2 YNNKEL (reference sequence). V lost 4 bases and J 3 bases, leaving 14 bases between the germline ends. The DNA of the CDR3 is TGTGCCAGCAGCCGAGGACTAAGACAGACAGATACGCAGTATTTT. Translation: CASSRGLRQTDTQYF.

This chain joins TRBV3-1 (or the pseudogene TRBV3-2) and TRBJ1-6; 7 nucleotides line up with TRBD1. V lost 5 bases, J lost 6 bases, and 4 bases stayed unmatched. This CDR3 has 14 residues. CDR1 and CDR2 from the germline V gene are LGHDT and YNNKEL (reference sequence). CDR3 bases: TGTGCCAGCAGCTCGGGACAGACTAATTCACCCCTCCACTTT. This gives the protein CASSSGQTNSPLHF.

The chain is built from TRBV20-1 and TRBJ2-4; 11 nucleotides match TRBD1. V was clipped by 3 bases and J by 2 bases; unmatched bases: 6. The germline V gene encodes CDR1 DFQATT and CDR2 SNEGSKA (reference sequence). CDR3 length: 16 residues. The CDR3 is CSASGQGAGTKNIQYF. CDR3 coding DNA: TGCAGTGCTAGTGGACAGGGGGCCGGGACCAAAAACATTCAGTACTTC.

The chain employs TRBV5-6 and TRBJ2-5, with D hard to call. The CDR3 covers 13 residues. Between the trimmed V and J ends, which lost 0 bases and 2 bases, there was a span of 5 bases. Germline loops: CDR1 SGHDT, CDR2 YYEEEE. The CDR3 region has the DNA TGTGCCAGCAGCTTGGCACTGCAAGAGACCCAGTACTTC. Protein sequence: CASSLALQETQYF. The full variable domain, completed using reference TRBV5-6 and TRBJ2-5, is DAGVTQSPTHLIKTRGQQVTLRCSPKSGHDTVSWYQQALGQGPQFIFQYYEEEERQRGNFPDRFSGHQFPNYSSELNVNALLLGDSALYLCASSLALQETQYFGPGTRLLVL.

The rearrangement uses TRBV7-8 and TRBJ2-3, with 7 bases that match TRBD1. The CDR3 extends over 14 amino acids. Per the germline V gene, CDR1 is SGHVS and CDR2 is FQNEAQ. V lost 5 bases and J lost 0; bases outside the gene matches: 2. CDR3: CASSRDSSTDTQYF. The CDR3 region has the DNA TGTGCCAGCAGCCGGGACAGTAGCACAGATACGCAGTATTTT.

The chain joins TRBV21-1 to TRBJ1-2; the D call of TRBD1 is as the table states it, not checked on the DNA. TRBV21-1 is a listed pseudogene. CDR3 length equals 15 residues. The CDR3 DNA reads TGTGCCAGCAGCCTTCGTGGGCCGCTAAACTATGGCTACACCTTC. Translated, it gives CASSLRGPLNYGYTF.

The V gene is TRBV5-1, the J gene TRBJ2-1, with D unclear. The V end was cut by 6 bases, the J end by 8 bases, with 9 bases between. There are 11 residues in the CDR3. Germline V gene sequence: CDR1 SGHRS, CDR2 YFSETQ. In nucleotides, the CDR3 is TGCGCCAGCAAGTCTGAGTATGAGCAGTTCTTC. Its translation: CASKSEYEQFF.

The chain joins TRBV28 to TRBJ1-1; D not resolved. Germline-derived CDR1 and CDR2 are MDHEN and SYDVKM. The CDR3 contains 15 residues. V was shortened by 5 bases and J by 0 bases, with 13 bases between the two germline ends. CDR3 sequence (DNA): TGTGCCAGCAGTCCTCCAGGCCGAATGAACACTGAAGCTTTCTTT. It is translated as CASSPPGRMNTEAFF.

This clone was counted a few times. This chain links TRBV24-1 with TRBJ2-3; D remains unclear. The CDR3 contains 14 residues. Germline V gives CDR1 KGHDR, CDR2 SFDVKD. Trimming shortened V by 4 bases and J by 5 bases, and 12 bases separated the two germline ends. CDR3 in amino acids: CATSDPLTKDTQYF. The CDR3, as DNA: TGTGCCACCAGTGACCCCCTTACTAAAGATACGCAGTATTTT.

This chain connects TRBV7-2 to TRBJ2-3, with TRBD1 as a possible D gene (6 bases). This CDR3 has 16 amino acids. V was shortened by 2 bases and J by 4 bases, with 16 bases between the two germline ends. The germline V gene has CDR1 SGHTA and CDR2 FQGNSA. CDR3 nucleotide sequence: TGTGCCAGCAGCTTAAGAGGGACACCGCCCGCAGATACGCAGTATTTT. It is translated as CASSLRGTPPADTQYF.

In nucleotides, the CDR3 is TGTGCCAGTAGTATAGAGGAGGGGATTCAGTACTTC. It yields the protein CASSIEEGIQYF. The rearrangement uses TRBV19 and TRBJ2-4, with D possibly being TRBD2 (6 bases). This CDR3 has 12 residues. The V gene's germline CDR1 is LNHDA and CDR2 SQIVND (reference sequence). V dropped 0 bases and J dropped 10 bases, with 7 bases sitting between them.